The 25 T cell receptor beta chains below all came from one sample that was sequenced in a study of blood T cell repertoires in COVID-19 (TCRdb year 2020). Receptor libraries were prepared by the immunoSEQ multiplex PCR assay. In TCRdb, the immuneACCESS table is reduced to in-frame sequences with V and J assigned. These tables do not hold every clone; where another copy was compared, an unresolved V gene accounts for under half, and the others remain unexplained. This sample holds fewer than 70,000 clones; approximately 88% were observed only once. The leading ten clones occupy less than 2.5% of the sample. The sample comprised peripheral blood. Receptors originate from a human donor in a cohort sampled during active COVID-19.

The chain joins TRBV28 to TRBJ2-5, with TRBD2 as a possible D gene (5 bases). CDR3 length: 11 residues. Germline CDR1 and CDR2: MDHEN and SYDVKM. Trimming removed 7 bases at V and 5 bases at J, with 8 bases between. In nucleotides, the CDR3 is TGTGCCAGCACACTAGGGGAGACCCAGTACTTC. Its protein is CASTLGETQYF.

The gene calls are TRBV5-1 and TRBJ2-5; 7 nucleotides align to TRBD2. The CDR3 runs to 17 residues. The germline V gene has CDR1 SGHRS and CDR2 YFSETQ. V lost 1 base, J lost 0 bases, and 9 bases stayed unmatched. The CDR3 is CASSLKPSGVNQETQYF. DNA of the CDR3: TGCGCCAGCAGCTTGAAACCGAGCGGGGTAAACCAAGAGACCCAGTACTTC.

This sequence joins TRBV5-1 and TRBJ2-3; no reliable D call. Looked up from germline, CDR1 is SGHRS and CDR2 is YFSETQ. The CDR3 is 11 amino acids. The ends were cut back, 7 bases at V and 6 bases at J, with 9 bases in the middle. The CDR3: CASSIEDTQYF. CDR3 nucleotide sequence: TGCGCCAGCTCTATAGAGGATACGCAGTATTTT.

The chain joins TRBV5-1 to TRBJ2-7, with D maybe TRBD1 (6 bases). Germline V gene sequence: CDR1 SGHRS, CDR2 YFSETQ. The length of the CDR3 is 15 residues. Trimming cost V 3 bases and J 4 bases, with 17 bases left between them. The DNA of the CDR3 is TGCGCCAGCAGCTCCAACCTGAACACAGGGTACGAGCAGTACTTC. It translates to CASSSNLNTGYEQYF. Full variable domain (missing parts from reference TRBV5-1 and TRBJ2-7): KAGVTQTPRYLIKTRGQQVTLSCSPISGHRSVSWYQQTPGQGLQFLFEYFSETQRNKGNFPGRFSGRQFSNSRSEMNVSTLELGDSALYLCASSSNLNTGYEQYFGPGTRLTVT.

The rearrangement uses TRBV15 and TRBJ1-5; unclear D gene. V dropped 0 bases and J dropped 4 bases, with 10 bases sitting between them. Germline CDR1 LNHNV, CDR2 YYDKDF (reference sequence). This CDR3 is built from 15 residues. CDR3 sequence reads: CATSRDRGPNQPQHF. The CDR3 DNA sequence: TGTGCCACCAGCAGAGATCGAGGGCCGAATCAGCCCCAGCATTTT.

The CDR3 DNA reads as TGTGCCAGCAGTTCGACAGGGGAGGGAAACACCATATATTTT. Residues: CASSSTGEGNTIYF. The chain couples TRBV27 to TRBJ1-3; 8 bases agree with TRBD1. The CDR3 has 14 residues. The trim removed 4 bases at V and 4 bases at J, leaving 3 bases unmatched. CDR1 MNHEY and CDR2 SMNVEV come from the germline V gene (reference sequence).

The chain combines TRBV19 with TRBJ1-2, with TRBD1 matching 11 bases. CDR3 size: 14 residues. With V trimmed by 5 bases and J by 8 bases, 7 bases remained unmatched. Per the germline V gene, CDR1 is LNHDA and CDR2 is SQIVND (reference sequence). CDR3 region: CASSPGQGARGYTF. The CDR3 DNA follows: TGTGCCAGTAGTCCCGGACAGGGGGCGCGCGGCTACACCTTC.

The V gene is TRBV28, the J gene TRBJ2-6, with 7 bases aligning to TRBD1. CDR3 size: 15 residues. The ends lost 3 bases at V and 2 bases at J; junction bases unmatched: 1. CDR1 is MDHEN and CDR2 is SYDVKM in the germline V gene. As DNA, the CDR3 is TGTGCCAGCAGTTTGCAGGGGGCTGGGGCCAACGTCCTGACTTTC. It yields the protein CASSLQGAGANVLTF.

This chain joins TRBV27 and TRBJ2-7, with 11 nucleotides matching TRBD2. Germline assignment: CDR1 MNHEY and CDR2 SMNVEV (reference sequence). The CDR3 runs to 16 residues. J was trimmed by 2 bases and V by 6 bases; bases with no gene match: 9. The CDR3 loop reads CASSDSSSGGTYEQYF. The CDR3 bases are TGTGCCAGCAGCGATTCGTCTAGCGGGGGGACCTACGAGCAGTACTTC.

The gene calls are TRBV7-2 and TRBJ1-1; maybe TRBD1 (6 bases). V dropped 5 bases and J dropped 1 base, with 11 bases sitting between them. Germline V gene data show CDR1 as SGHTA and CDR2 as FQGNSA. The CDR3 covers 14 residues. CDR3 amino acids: CASSLRTANTEAFF. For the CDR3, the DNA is TGTGCCAGCAGCCTCAGGACAGCGAACACTGAAGCTTTCTTT.

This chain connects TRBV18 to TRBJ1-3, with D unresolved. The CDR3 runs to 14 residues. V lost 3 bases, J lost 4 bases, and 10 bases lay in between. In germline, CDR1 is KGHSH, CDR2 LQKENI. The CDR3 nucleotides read TGTGCCAGCTCACCCCCCCTAGACGGAAACACCATATATTTT. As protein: CASSPPLDGNTIYF.

CDR3 sequence (DNA): TGTGCCAGCAGTCAGGGACAGACCACAGATACGCAGTATTTT. Translated, it gives CASSQGQTTDTQYF. The gene calls are TRBV6-2 or TRBV6-3 and TRBJ2-3; 7 bases are shared with TRBD1. Germline CDR1 MNHEY, CDR2 SVGEGT. V lost 5 bases and J lost 2; bases outside the gene matches: 4. The CDR3 length is 14 residues.

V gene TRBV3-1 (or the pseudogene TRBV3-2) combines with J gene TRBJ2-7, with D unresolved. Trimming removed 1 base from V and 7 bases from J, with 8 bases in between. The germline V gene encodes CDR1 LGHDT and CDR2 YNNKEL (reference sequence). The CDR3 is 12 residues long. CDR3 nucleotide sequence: TGTGCCAGCAGCCAAGGTGTCCGGGAGCAGTACTTC. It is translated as CASSQGVREQYF.

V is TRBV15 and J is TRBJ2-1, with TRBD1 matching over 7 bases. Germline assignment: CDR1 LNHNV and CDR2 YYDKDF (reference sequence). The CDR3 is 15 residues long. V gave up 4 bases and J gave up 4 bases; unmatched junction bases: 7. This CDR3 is CATSIYRDSYNEQFF. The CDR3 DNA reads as TGTGCCACCAGCATCTACCGGGACAGTTACAATGAGCAGTTCTTC.

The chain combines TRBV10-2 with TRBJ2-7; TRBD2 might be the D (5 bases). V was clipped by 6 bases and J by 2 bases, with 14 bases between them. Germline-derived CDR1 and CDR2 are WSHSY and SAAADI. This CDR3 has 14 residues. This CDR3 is CASRAALVPYEQYF. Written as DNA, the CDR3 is TGCGCCAGCAGAGCGGCACTAGTCCCCTACGAGCAGTACTTC.

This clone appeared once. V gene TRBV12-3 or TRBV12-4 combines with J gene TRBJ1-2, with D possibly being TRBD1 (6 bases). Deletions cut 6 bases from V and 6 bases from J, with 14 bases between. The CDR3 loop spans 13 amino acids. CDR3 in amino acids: CASRFDRMDGYTF. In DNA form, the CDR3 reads TGTGCCAGCAGATTCGACAGGATGGATGGCTACACCTTC.

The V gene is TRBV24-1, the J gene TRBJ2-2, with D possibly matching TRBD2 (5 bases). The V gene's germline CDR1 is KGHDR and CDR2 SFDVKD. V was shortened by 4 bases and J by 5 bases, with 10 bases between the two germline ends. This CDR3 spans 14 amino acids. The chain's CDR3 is CATSDLGVTGELFF. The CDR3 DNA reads TGTGCCACCAGTGACCTCGGGGTAACCGGGGAGCTGTTTTTT.

As DNA, the CDR3 is TGTGCCAGCAGCCCCCCCCCTATCTATGGCTACACCTTC. It yields the protein CASSPPPIYGYTF. This chain uses TRBV9 with TRBJ1-2; no firm D call. Germline-derived CDR1 and CDR2 are SGDLS and YYNGEE. V lost 4 bases and J lost 4, with 11 bases in between. This CDR3 is built from 13 residues.

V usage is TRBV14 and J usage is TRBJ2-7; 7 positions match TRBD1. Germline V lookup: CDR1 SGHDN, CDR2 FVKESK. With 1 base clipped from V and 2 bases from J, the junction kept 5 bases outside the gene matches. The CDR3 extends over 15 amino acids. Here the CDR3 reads CASSQGLQGTYEQYF. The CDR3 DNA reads TGTGCCAGCAGCCAAGGGCTACAGGGGACCTACGAGCAGTACTTC.

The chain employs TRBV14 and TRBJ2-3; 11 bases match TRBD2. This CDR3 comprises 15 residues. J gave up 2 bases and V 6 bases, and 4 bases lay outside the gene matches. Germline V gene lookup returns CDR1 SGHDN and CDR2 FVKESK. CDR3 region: CASSLLAGATDTQYF. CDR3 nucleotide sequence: TGTGCCAGCAGTCTACTAGCGGGGGCCACAGATACGCAGTATTTT.

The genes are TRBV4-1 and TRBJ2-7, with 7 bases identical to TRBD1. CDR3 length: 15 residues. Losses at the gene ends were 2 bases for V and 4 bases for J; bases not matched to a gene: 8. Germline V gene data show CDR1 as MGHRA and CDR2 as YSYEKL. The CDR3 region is CASSQNYRGTYEQYF. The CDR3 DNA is TGCGCCAGCAGCCAAAATTACAGGGGAACGTACGAGCAGTACTTC.

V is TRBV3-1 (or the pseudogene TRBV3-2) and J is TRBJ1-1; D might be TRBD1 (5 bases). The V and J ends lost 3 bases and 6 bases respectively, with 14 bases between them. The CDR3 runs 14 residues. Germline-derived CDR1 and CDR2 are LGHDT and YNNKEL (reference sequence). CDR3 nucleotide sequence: TGTGCCAGCAGCCATAAGAAGGGGAAGGCTGAAGCTTTCTTT. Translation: CASSHKKGKAEAFF.

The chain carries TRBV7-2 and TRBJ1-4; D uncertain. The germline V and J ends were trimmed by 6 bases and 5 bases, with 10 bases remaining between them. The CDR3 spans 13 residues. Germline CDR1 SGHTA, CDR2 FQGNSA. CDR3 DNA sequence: TGTGCCAGCAGTCAAAAACTGAATGAAAAACTGTTTTTT. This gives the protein CASSQKLNEKLFF.

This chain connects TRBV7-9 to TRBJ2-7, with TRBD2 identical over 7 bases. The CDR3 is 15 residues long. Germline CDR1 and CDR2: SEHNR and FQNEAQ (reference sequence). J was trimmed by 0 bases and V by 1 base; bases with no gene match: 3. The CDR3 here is CASSLGGGSSYEQYF. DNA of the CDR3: TGTGCCAGCAGCTTAGGTGGCGGGAGCTCCTACGAGCAGTACTTC.

The CDR3 DNA is TGTGCCAGCAGTGAGTCTAGCGGTGGCTACAATGAGCAGTTCTTC. Translating gives CASSESSGGYNEQFF. The chain employs TRBV6-4 and TRBJ2-1; 7 positions match TRBD2. The CDR3 sequence is 15 residues long. The V and J ends lost 3 bases and 3 bases, in that order; junction bases with no gene match: 5. Germline CDR1 MRHNA, CDR2 SNTAGT.